Presented here are 21 T cell receptor beta chains from one specimen sequenced in a study of shared clonotypes between healthy human individuals. Naive-designated CD8 cells lacked CD45RO, were positively enriched for CCR7, and omitted terminally differentiated effector memory CD45RA+ cells. Method: immunoSEQ multiplex PCR; TCRdb's copy keeps in-frame clones and lacks some. The sample lists under 2,000,000 clones, roughly 95% occurring once. Specimen: naive CD8+ T cells sorted from blood. The receptors come from a man between 18 and 29 years old in good health.

The CDR3 nucleotides read TGCGCCAGCAGCTTGGGAGCGGGATATGGCTACACCTTC. Its protein is CASSLGAGYGYTF. The genes are TRBV5-1 and TRBJ1-2, with D unclear. V lost 0 bases to trimming and J lost 5 bases, with 8 bases between them. This CDR3 comprises 13 residues. CDR1 and CDR2 from the germline V gene are SGHRS and YFSETQ. Based on the CDR3 plus reference TRBV5-1 and TRBJ1-2, the full variable domain is KAGVTQTPRYLIKTRGQQVTLSCSPISGHRSVSWYQQTPGQGLQFLFEYFSETQRNKGNFPGRFSGRQFSNSRSEMNVSTLELGDSALYLCASSLGAGYGYTFGSGTRLTVV.

In DNA form, the CDR3 reads TGTGCCAGCTCACCCGTGGGGGCCACTGAAGCTTTCTTT. Residues: CASSPVGATEAFF. This chain links TRBV18 with TRBJ1-1; possible D gene TRBD1, 6 bases. CDR1 and CDR2 from the germline V gene are KGHSH and LQKENI. The CDR3 length is 13 residues. V was trimmed by 3 bases and J by 4 bases, leaving 9 bases between them.

Comment on this clone: Other nucleotide sequences in the sample specify the same CDR3. The J gene is TRBJ2-7, the V gene TRBV11-2; 13 bases align to TRBD2. This CDR3 has 16 amino acids. J was trimmed by 1 base and V by 5 bases; bases with no gene match: 5. Germline values: CDR1 SGHAT, CDR2 FQNNGV. As DNA, the CDR3 is TGTGCCAGCAGCCTACTAGCGGGAGGGCCTTCCTACGAGCAGTACTTC. It is translated as CASSLLAGGPSYEQYF.

The chain carries TRBV7-2 and TRBJ2-3; no firm D call. This CDR3 has 14 residues. CDR1 SGHTA and CDR2 FQGNSA come from the germline V gene. Trimming removed 4 bases from V and 2 bases from J, with 10 bases in between. This chain's CDR3 is CASSSVMTTDTQYF. The DNA for the CDR3 is TGTGCCAGCAGCTCCGTGATGACCACAGATACGCAGTATTTT.

This clone came up once. The gene calls are TRBV4-1 and TRBJ2-5; 7 positions agree with TRBD2. This CDR3 has 14 amino acids. CDR1 is MGHRA, CDR2 YSYEKL, per germline. Trimming removed 3 bases from V and 1 base from J; junction bases left unmatched: 2. The DNA for the CDR3 is TGCGCCAGCAGCCAGGGCGGGGGCCAAGAGACCCAGTACTTC. The encoded protein is CASSQGGGQETQYF.

The rearrangement links TRBV5-1 to TRBJ2-1; D is uncertain. This CDR3 comprises 15 residues. Trimming pared 0 bases from V and 4 bases from J, leaving 11 bases between. Germline loops: CDR1 SGHRS, CDR2 YFSETQ. The CDR3 reads CASSLAGNEYNEQFF. CDR3 sequence (DNA): TGCGCCAGCAGCTTGGCCGGAAACGAATACAATGAGCAGTTCTTC. The full variable domain, rest sourced from reference TRBV5-1 and TRBJ2-1, is KAGVTQTPRYLIKTRGQQVTLSCSPISGHRSVSWYQQTPGQGLQFLFEYFSETQRNKGNFPGRFSGRQFSNSRSEMNVSTLELGDSALYLCASSLAGNEYNEQFFGPGTRLTVL.

This clone appeared once. This rearrangement joins TRBV2 to TRBJ2-7, with 10 bases matching TRBD2. The germline V gene encodes CDR1 SNHLY and CDR2 FYNNEI. V gave up 6 bases and J gave up 2 bases; unmatched junction bases: 7. There are 15 residues in the CDR3. This CDR3 reads CASSLGLAATYEQYF. CDR3 DNA: TGTGCCAGCAGCCTCGGACTAGCGGCGACCTACGAGCAGTACTTC. The full variable domain, completed using reference TRBV2 and TRBJ2-7, is EPEVTQTPSHQVTQMGQEVILRCVPISNHLYFYWYRQILGQKVEFLVSFYNNEISEKSEIFDDQFSVERPDGSNFTLKIRSTKLEDSAMYFCASSLGLAATYEQYFGPGTRLTVT.

This chain joins TRBV29-1 and TRBJ1-2; D is undetermined. Germline CDR1 and CDR2: SQVTM and ANQGSEA. The CDR3 consists of 14 residues. Trimming removed 3 bases from V and 5 bases from J, with 16 bases in between. The DNA of the CDR3 is TGCAGCGTTGAGTATGGAGGGCCCGCGTATGGCTACACCTTC. It is translated as CSVEYGGPAYGYTF.

The gene calls are TRBV2 and TRBJ1-5; D is possibly TRBD1 (5 bases). V lost 4 bases and J lost 0, with 13 bases in between. The germline V gene encodes CDR1 SNHLY and CDR2 FYNNEI. The CDR3 runs to 16 residues. In nucleotides, the CDR3 is TGTGCCAGCAGTGCCCGGACACCCTATAGCAATCAGCCCCAGCATTTT. Translating it yields CASSARTPYSNQPQHF.

The gene calls are TRBV11-2 and TRBJ1-1; D is perhaps TRBD1 (5 bases). Trimming shortened V by 1 base and J by 10 bases, and 16 bases separated the two germline ends. Germline CDR1 reads SGHAT; CDR2 reads FQNNGV. The CDR3 length is 14 residues. In nucleotides, the CDR3 is TGTGCCAGCAGCTTAGGATCTAAGGGGCTCGGAGCTTTCTTT. It translates to CASSLGSKGLGAFF.

The chain combines TRBV28 with TRBJ1-2; D is ambiguous. The CDR3 contains 13 residues. Germline V gene lookup returns CDR1 MDHEN and CDR2 SYDVKM. Trimming shortened V by 4 bases and J by 4 bases, and 10 bases separated the two germline ends. CDR3 residues: CASSSDLGYGYTF. The CDR3 DNA is TGTGCCAGCAGTTCGGACTTGGGCTATGGCTACACCTTC.

The gene calls are TRBV5-6 and TRBJ1-2; D is unclear. CDR1 and CDR2 (germline): SGHDT, YYEEEE. With 3 bases removed from V and 2 bases from J, the gap between germline ends came to 17 bases. The CDR3 loop spans 16 amino acids. CDR3 sequence: CASSYSEAAPNYGYTF. For the CDR3, the DNA is TGTGCCAGCAGCTATTCTGAGGCAGCCCCAAACTATGGCTACACCTTC.

The chain carries TRBV4-1 and TRBJ2-7; D remains unclear. This CDR3 has 14 residues. Trimming took off 0 bases at V and 2 bases at J, with 8 bases between the two ends. CDR1 is MGHRA, CDR2 YSYEKL, per germline. Here the CDR3 reads CASSQDPAAYEQYF. The CDR3 DNA sequence: TGCGCCAGCAGCCAAGATCCAGCCGCCTACGAGCAGTACTTC.

The gene calls are TRBV5-6 and TRBJ1-2; TRBD1 is a possible D gene (6 bases). In germline, CDR1 is SGHDT, CDR2 YYEEEE. Trimming left V 0 bases short and J 0 bases short, with 9 bases between. The CDR3 length is 15 residues. CDR3 sequence reads: CASSLEGGTNYGYTF. CDR3 DNA sequence: TGTGCCAGCAGCTTGGAAGGGGGTACTAACTATGGCTACACCTTC. The variable domain in full, completed from reference TRBV5-6 and TRBJ1-2, reads DAGVTQSPTHLIKTRGQQVTLRCSPKSGHDTVSWYQQALGQGPQFIFQYYEEEERQRGNFPDRFSGHQFPNYSSELNVNALLLGDSALYLCASSLEGGTNYGYTFGSGTRLTVV.

Concerning this clone itself: Other DNA sequences in the same sample also yield this CDR3. The chain is built from TRBV9 and TRBJ2-5, with D possibly matching TRBD2 (5 bases). The germline V gene encodes CDR1 SGDLS and CDR2 YYNGEE. The CDR3 is made up of 16 amino acids. The ends were cut back, 4 bases at V and 0 bases at J, with 16 bases in the middle. The CDR3 sequence: CASSPEGGAYQETQYF. The CDR3 DNA reads TGTGCCAGCAGCCCTGAGGGCGGAGCGTACCAAGAGACCCAGTACTTC.

As concerns this clone: The sample carries other DNA sequences with the same CDR3. The chain joins TRBV20-1 to TRBJ1-1; tentatively, D is TRBD1 (5 bases). CDR1 is DFQATT and CDR2 is SNEGSKA in the germline V gene (reference sequence). CDR3 length: 11 residues. V shed 6 bases and J shed 5 bases, with 10 bases lying between them. CDR3 DNA: TGCAGTGCCCCCAGGGAGACTGAAGCTTTCTTT. It translates to CSAPRETEAFF.

The chain joins TRBV19 to TRBJ2-7; D possibly corresponds to TRBD2 (6 bases). The germline V and J ends were trimmed by 4 bases and 3 bases, with 22 bases remaining between them. Germline V gene sequence: CDR1 LNHDA, CDR2 SQIVND (reference sequence). The CDR3 is made up of 17 amino acids. Written as DNA, the CDR3 is TGTGCCAGTAGTACCCACGCCGGCCGGCGGGGTGTCTACGAGCAGTACTTC. The encoded protein is CASSTHAGRRGVYEQYF.

The chain couples TRBV29-1 to TRBJ2-7, with no clear D. V lost 4 bases, J lost 3 bases, and 16 bases lay in between. CDR3 length equals 14 residues. Germline V gives CDR1 SQVTM, CDR2 ANQGSEA. CDR3 residues: CSVVTMDRVYEQYF. The CDR3 nucleotides are TGCAGCGTTGTGACGATGGACCGGGTCTACGAGCAGTACTTC.

The V and J genes are TRBV7-9 and TRBJ1-2; D remains ambiguous. The V gene lost 1 base and the J gene lost 7 bases, with 16 bases spanning the gap. The CDR3 is 15 residues long. Germline lookup yields CDR1 SEHNR and CDR2 FQNEAQ (reference sequence). The CDR3 nucleotides are TGTGCCAGCAGCTTAGGGCCTTCGATGGGTCGTGGCTACACCTTC. The encoded protein is CASSLGPSMGRGYTF.

This chain connects TRBV9 to TRBJ2-7, with a possible D match to TRBD2 (5 bases). Between the trimmed V and J ends, which lost 4 bases and 0 bases, there was a span of 11 bases. CDR1 and CDR2 (germline): SGDLS, YYNGEE. The CDR3 consists of 14 residues. The CDR3 DNA sequence: TGTGCCAGCAGCCAGGACTGGAGCTCCTACGAGCAGTACTTC. Its protein is CASSQDWSSYEQYF.

Only one count was recorded for this clone. The chain uses TRBV9 and TRBJ2-7; 9 bases line up with TRBD1. Germline lookup yields CDR1 SGDLS and CDR2 YYNGEE. The V gene end was trimmed by 3 bases and the J gene end by 0 bases; junction bases not matched to a gene: 7. The CDR3 is 16 residues long. The CDR3: CASSGGTGKSSYEQYF. The CDR3 bases are TGTGCCAGCAGCGGGGGGACAGGGAAAAGCTCCTACGAGCAGTACTTC. The variable domain in full, with the rest retrieved from reference TRBV9 and TRBJ2-7, is DSGVTQTPKHLITATGQRVTLRCSPRSGDLSVYWYQQSLDQGLQFLIQYYNGEERAKGNILERFSAQQFPDLHSELNLSSLELGDSALYFCASSGGTGKSSYEQYFGPGTRLTVT.